This record concerns one T cell receptor beta chain sequence. Its antigen is unknown. The data were obtained in a study of OX40 agonist ivuxolimab in advanced cancers. Findings and caveats of the study: Specificity for antigen went undetermined in the expanded peripheral T cells.

Clones were sequenced by immunoSEQ multiplex PCR, and TCRdb holds only the in-frame ones, with some missing. The table lists approximately 86,000 clones, just over 90% of them singletons, with about 0.35% in the top ten. The sequence derives from an adult with an advanced solid tumor such as melanoma, head and neck, liver or kidney cancer. The input for sequencing was CD4+ or CD8+ T cells sorted from blood, taken in a trial of the OX40 agonist ivuxolimab.

The CDR3 protein is CSASYYNEQFF. The CDR3 coding sequence is TGCAGTGCCTCTTACTACAATGAGCAGTTCTTC. This sequence joins TRBV20-1 and TRBJ2-1; D is undetermined. There are 11 residues in the CDR3. V gave up 6 bases and J gave up 3 bases, with 6 bases separating them. The V gene's germline CDR1 is DFQATT and CDR2 SNEGSKA (reference sequence).